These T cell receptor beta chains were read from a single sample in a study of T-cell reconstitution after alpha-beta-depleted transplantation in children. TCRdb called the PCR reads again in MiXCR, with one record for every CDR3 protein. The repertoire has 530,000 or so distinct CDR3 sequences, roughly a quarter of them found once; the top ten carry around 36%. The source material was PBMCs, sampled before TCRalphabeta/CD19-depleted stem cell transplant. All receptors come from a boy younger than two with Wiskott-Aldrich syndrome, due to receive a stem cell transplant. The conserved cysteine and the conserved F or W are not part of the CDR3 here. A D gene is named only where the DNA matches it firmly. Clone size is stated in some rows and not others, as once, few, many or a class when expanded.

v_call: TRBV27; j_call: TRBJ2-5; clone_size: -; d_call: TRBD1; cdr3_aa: ASSRGQVRETQY
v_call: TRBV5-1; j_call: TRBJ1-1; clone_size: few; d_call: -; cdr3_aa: ASSLGPMNTEAF
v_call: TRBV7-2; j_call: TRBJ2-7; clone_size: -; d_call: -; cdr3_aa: ASSLQGARDYEQY
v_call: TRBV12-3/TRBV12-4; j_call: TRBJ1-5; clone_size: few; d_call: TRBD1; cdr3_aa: ASSPDRALPQH
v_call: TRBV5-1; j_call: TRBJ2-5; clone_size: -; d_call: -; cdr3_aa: ASSLVVSHGGETQY
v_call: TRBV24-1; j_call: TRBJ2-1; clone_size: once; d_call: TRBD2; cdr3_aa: ATSEPSGSGEQF
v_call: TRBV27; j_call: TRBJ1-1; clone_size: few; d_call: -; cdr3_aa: ASSFPGATEAF
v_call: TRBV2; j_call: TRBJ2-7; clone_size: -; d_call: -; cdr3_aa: ASPLRRQQPSWGSYEQY
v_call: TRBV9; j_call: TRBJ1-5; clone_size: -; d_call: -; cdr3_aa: ASSVGAGRDNQPQH
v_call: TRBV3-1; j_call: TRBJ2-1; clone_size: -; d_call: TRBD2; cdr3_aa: ACCRGLAEYNEQF
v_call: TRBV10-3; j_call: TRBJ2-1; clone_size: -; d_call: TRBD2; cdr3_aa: AISDEREGHRNEQF
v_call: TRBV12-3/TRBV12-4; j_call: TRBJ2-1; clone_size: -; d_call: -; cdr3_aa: ASSSIGEIYYNEQF
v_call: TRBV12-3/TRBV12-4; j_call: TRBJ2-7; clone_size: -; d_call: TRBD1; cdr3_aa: ASSKGQGAVAYEQY
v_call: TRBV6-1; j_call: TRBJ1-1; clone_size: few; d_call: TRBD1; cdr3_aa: ATQGLGLNTEAL
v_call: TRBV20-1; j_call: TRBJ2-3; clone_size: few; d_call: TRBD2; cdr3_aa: SAWTSGGTDTQY
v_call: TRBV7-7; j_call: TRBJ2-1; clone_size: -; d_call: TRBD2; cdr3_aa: ASSLAVGEGEQF
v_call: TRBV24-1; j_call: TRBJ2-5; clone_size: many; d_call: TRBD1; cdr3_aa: ATSDYRDRAPRY
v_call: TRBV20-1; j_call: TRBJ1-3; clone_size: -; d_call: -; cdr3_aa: SARDLGTRGNTIY
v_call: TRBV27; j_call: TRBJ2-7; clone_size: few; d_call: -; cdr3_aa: ASSLSWGRKDEQY
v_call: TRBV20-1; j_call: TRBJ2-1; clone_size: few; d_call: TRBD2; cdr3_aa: SAISGRRDEQF
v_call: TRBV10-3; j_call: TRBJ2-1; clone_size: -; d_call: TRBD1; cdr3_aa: AIARGQVDNEQF
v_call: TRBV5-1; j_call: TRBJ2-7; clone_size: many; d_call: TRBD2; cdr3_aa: ASSSGLAGSYEQY
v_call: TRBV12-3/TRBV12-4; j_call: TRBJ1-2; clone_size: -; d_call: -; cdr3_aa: ASSLLGGGDGYT
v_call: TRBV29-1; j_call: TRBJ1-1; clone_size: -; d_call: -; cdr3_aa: SVDQSPRNTEAF
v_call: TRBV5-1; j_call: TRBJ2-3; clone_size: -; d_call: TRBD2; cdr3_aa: AITGLARTDTQY
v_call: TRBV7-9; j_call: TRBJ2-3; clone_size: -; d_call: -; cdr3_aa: ASSLSRGAVTDTQY
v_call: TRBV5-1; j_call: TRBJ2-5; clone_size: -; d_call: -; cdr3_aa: ASSLVTGEETQY